Below, one T cell receptor (beta chain) is given with its context. Its antigen is unknown. The entry originates in a study of breast tumors, draining lymph nodes, adjacent tissues. Study results and caveats: That most tumor T cells come from lymph nodes remained unproven. Tumors had less TCR diversity than lymph nodes, more than nontumor tissue.

A single record per CDR3 protein comes from TCRdb applying MiXCR to the multiplex PCR reads. The sample holds roughly 25,000 distinct CDR3 sequences, 60% to 70% seen once. The CDR3 length is 15 residues. Germline V gene sequence: CDR1 SEHNR, CDR2 FQNEAQ (reference sequence). V lost 1 base and J lost 6, with 13 bases in between. The TCR comes from a female donor with breast cancer. Some clones in this sample may be carry-over from other donors' samples. V gene TRBV7-9 combines with J gene TRBJ2-1; D possibly corresponds to TRBD2 (5 bases). Sample: tumor-adjacent breast tissue. The CDR3 protein is CASSLDLAQRNEQFF. CDR3 in DNA: TGTGCCAGCAGCTTAGACCTAGCACAACGCAATGAGCAGTTCTTC.